The present TCR beta chain was sequenced within a study of cytomegalovirus exposure and HLA in healthy donors. PCR primers comprised 60 Vbeta and 13 Jbeta primers. Some clones are missing from TCRdb's copy, which holds only in-frame ones; the method was immunoSEQ multiplex PCR. The table shows about 120,000 clones, with roughly 78% occurring only once. Notes on this clone: Its specificity is not known.

Germline V gives CDR1 MGHRA, CDR2 YSYEKL. With 0 bases removed from V and 1 base from J, the gap between germline ends came to 10 bases. The CDR3 extends over 16 amino acids. Regarding the study as a whole: According to a later analysis, most TCR beta chains associated with CMV appeared HLA-restricted. Based on reports, TCR beta sequences accurately predicted HLA-A and HLA-B alleles for most subjects. With later analysis, a missense DCLRE1C variant became linked to TCR beta V- and J-gene trimming.

Input material: PBMCs. The chain combines TRBV4-1 with TRBJ1-3, with D possibly being TRBD1 (5 bases). This receptor was taken from a man aged 30-40 years in good health and CMV-seropositive. The CDR3 DNA sequence: TGCGCCAGCAGCCAAGATTGGAGGGGATCTGGAAACACCATATATTTT. It specifies CASSQDWRGSGNTIYF.